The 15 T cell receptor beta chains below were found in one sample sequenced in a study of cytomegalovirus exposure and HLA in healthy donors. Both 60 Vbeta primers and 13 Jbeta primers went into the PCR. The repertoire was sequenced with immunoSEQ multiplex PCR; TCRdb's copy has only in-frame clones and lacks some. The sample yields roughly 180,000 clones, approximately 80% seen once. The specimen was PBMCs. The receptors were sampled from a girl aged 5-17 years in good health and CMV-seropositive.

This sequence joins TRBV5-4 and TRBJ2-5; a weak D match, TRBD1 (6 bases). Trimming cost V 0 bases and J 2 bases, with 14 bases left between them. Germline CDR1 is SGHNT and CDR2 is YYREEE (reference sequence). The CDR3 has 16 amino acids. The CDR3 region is CASSLGGLGAQETQYF. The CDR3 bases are TGTGCCAGCAGCTTGGGAGGACTGGGGGCACAAGAGACCCAGTACTTC.

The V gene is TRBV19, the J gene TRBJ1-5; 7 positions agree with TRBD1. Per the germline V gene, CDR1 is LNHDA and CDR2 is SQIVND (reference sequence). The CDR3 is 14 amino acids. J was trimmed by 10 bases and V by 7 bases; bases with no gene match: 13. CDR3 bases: TGTGCCAGTATCCCGAGACAGGGTTCTCAACCCCAGCATTTT. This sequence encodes CASIPRQGSQPQHF.

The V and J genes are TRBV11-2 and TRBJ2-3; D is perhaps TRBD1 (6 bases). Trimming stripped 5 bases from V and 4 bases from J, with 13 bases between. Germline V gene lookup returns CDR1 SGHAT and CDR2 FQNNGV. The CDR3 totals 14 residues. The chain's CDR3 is CASSVGHSADTQYF. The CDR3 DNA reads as TGTGCCAGCAGCGTGGGACATTCGGCAGATACGCAGTATTTT.

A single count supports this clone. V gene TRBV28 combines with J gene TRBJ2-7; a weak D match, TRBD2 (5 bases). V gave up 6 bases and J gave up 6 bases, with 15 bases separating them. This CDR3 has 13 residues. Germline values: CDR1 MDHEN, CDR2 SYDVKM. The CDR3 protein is CASRPSGVGEQYF. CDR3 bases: TGTGCCAGCAGGCCATCCGGGGTTGGCGAGCAGTACTTC.

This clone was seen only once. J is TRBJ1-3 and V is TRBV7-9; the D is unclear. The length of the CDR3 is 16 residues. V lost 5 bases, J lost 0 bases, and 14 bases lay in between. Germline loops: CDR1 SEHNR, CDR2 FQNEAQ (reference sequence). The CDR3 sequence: CASSETGLDSGNTIYF. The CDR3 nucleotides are TGTGCCAGCAGCGAGACTGGACTGGACTCTGGAAACACCATATATTTT.

Here the CDR3 DNA reads TGCGCCAGCAGTGTCCGACAGGGCGGTCAAGAGACCCAGTACTTC. It specifies CASSVRQGGQETQYF. The chain is built from TRBV10-1 and TRBJ2-5; 7 bases align to TRBD1. The ends lost 4 bases at V and 2 bases at J; junction bases unmatched: 7. This CDR3 region has 15 residues. Germline CDR1 is WNHNN and CDR2 is SYGVQD (reference sequence).

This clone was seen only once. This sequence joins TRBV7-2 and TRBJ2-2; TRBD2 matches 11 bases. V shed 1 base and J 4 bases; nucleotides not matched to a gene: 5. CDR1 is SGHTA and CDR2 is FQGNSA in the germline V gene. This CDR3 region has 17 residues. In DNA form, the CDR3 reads TGTGCCAGCAGCTTAGTAGGCCTAGCGGGAGGCACCGGGGAGCTGTTTTTT. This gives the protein CASSLVGLAGGTGELFF.

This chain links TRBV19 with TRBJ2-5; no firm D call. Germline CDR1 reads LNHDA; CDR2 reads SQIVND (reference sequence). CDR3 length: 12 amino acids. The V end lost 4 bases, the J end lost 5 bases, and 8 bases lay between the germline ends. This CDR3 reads CASSSGWETQYF. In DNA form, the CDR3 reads TGTGCCAGTAGTAGCGGATGGGAGACCCAGTACTTC.

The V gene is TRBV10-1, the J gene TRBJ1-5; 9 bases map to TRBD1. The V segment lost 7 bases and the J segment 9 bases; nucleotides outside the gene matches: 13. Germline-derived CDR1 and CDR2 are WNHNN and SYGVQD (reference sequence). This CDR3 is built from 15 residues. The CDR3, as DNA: TGCGCCAGCATTCGGACAGGGGTCCGTCAATTGCCCCAGCATTTT. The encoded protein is CASIRTGVRQLPQHF.

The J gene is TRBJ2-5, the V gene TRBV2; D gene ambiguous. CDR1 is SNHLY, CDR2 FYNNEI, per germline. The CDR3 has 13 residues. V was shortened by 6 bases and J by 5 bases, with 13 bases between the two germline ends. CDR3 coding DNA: TGTGCCAGCAGATACAGTTCGGTGGAGACCCAGTACTTC. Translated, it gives CASRYSSVETQYF.

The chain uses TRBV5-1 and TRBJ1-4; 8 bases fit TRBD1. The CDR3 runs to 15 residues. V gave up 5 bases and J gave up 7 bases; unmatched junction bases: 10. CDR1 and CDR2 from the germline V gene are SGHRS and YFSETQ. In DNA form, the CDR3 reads TGCGCCAGCAGGACGACAGGGGCGCGTGGTGAAAAACTGTTTTTT. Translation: CASRTTGARGEKLFF.

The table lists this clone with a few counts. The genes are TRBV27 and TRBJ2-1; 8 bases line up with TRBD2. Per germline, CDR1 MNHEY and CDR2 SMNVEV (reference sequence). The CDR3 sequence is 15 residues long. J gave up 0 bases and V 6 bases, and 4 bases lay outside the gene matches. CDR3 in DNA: TGTGCCAGCAGCCAGAGCGGGAGCTCCTACAATGAGCAGTTCTTC. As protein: CASSQSGSSYNEQFF.

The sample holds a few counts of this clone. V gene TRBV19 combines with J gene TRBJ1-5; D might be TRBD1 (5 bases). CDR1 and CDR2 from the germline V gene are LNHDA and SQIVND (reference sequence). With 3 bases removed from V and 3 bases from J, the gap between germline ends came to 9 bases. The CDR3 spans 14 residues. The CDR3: CASSMGQSNQPQHF. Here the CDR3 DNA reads TGTGCCAGTAGTATGGGGCAGTCCAATCAGCCCCAGCATTTT. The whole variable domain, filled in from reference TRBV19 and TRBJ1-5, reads DGGITQSPKYLFRKEGQNVTLSCEQNLNHDAMYWYRQDPGQGLRLIYYSQIVNDFQKGDIAEGYSVSREKKESFPLTVTSAQKNPTAFYLCASSMGQSNQPQHFGDGTRLSIL.

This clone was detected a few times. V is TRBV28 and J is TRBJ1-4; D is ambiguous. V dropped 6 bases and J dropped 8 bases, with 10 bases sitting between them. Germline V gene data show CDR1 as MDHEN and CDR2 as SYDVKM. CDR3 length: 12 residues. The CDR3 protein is CASSPAVEKLFF. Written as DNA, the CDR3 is TGTGCCAGCAGCCCGGCGGTCGAAAAACTGTTTTTT.

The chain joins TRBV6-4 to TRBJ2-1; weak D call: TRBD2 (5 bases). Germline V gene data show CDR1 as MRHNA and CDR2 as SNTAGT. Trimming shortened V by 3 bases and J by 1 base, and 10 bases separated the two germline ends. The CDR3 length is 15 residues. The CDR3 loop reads CASSDAGTSYNEQFF. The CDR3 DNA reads TGTGCCAGCAGTGATGCGGGTACTTCCTACAATGAGCAGTTCTTC.